Each of the 2 T cell receptor beta chains below was sequenced from the same sample in a study of cytomegalovirus exposure and HLA in healthy donors. Data came from immunoSEQ multiplex PCR; TCRdb stores just in-frame clones and leaves some out. Of about 67,000 clones in the sample, roughly 94% are singletons; the top ten hold about 0.63%. Sequenced sample: PBMCs. Source of these receptors: a woman aged 18-35 years in good health and CMV-seronegative.

The chain couples TRBV28 to TRBJ2-4; TRBD2 matches at 8 bases. The trim removed 8 bases at V and 6 bases at J, leaving 12 bases unmatched. This CDR3 is 15 amino acids long. The germline V gene has CDR1 MDHEN and CDR2 SYDVKM. This CDR3 is CASAPPRLAGNIQYF. CDR3 in DNA: TGTGCCAGCGCCCCCCCGCGGCTAGCGGGAAACATTCAGTACTTC.

This chain connects TRBV7-2 to TRBJ2-7, with 10 bases aligning to TRBD2. Germline V lookup: CDR1 SGHTA, CDR2 FQGNSA. The CDR3 totals 18 residues. Trimming removed 1 base from V and 0 bases from J; junction bases left unmatched: 9. CDR3 in DNA: TGTGCCAGCAGCTTAGGGCTAGCGGGGGCCGCTAGCTCCTACGAGCAGTACTTC. Protein sequence: CASSLGLAGAASSYEQYF.